This T cell receptor delta chain is drawn from a study of gamma-delta chains in newborns, infants, children. Across the whole study: Microbial exposure reportedly drives polyclonal innate γδ T cell expansion after birth.

TCRdb re-processed the reads via CATT. This table holds about 7,000 delta-chain clones, less than 0.75% found once. This clone was seen more than once but under ten times. A much larger clone differs by one base, so this may be a read error. This CDR3 comprises 18 residues. The germline gives CDR1 GEAIGNYY, CDR2 EKD. V gave up 1 base and J gave up 2 bases, with 14 bases separating them. The source material was blood. The clonotype originates from a child who was a newborn, infant or young child, either healthy, febrile or measles-vaccinated (not recorded which). The rearrangement joins TRDV2 to TRDJ3, with a weak D call TRDD3 (5 bases). The CDR3: CACDTAGLRPWDTRQMFF. The CDR3 coding sequence is TGTGCCTGTGACACAGCGGGATTAAGGCCCTGGGACACCCGACAGATGTTTTTC.